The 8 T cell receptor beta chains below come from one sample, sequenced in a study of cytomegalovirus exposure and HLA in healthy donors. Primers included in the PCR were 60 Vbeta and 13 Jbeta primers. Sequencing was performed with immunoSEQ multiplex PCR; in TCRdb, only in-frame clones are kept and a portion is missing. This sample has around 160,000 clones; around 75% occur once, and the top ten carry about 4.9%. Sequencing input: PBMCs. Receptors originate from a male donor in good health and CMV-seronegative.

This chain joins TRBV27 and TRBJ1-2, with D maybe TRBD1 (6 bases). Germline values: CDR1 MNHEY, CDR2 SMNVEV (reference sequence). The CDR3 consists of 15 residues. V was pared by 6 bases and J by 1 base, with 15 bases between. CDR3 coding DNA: TGTGCCAGCAGATCGGACAGTACCGTTAACTATGGCTACACCTTC. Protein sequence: CASRSDSTVNYGYTF.

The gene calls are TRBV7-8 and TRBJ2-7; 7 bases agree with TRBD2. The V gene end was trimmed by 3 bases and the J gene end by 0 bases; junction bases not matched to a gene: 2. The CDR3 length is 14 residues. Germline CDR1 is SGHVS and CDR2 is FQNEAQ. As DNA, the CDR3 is TGTGCCAGCAGCTTCGGCGGGAGCTCCTACGAGCAGTACTTC. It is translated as CASSFGGSSYEQYF.

CDR3 sequence reads: CASSAPTDPHEQYF. CDR3 in DNA: TGTGCCAGCAGCGCACCGACAGATCCCCACGAGCAGTACTTC. This chain links TRBV7-9 with TRBJ2-7, with D perhaps matching TRBD1 (5 bases). CDR1 is SEHNR, CDR2 FQNEAQ, per germline (reference sequence). The CDR3 extends over 14 amino acids. Trimming took off 5 bases at V and 5 bases at J, with 16 bases between the two ends.

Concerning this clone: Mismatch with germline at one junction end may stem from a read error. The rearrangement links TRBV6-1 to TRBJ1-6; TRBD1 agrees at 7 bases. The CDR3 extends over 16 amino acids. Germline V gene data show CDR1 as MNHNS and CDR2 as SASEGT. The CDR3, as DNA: TGTGCCAGCAGCGAAGAAACAGGGGACTATAATTCACCCCTCCACTTT. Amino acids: CASSEETGDYNSPLHF.

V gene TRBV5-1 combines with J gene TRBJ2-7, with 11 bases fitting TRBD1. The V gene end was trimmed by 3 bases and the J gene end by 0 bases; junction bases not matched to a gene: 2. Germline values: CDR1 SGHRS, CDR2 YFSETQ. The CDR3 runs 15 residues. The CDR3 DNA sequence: TGCGCCAGCAGCTCCGGACAGGGGGCCTCCTACGAGCAGTACTTC. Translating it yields CASSSGQGASYEQYF.

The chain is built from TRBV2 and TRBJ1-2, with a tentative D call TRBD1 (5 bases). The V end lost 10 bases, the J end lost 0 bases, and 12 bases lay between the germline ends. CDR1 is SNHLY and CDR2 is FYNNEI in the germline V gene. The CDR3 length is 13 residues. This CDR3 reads CAITGSANYGYTF. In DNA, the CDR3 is TGTGCCATCACAGGCTCAGCTAACTATGGCTACACCTTC.

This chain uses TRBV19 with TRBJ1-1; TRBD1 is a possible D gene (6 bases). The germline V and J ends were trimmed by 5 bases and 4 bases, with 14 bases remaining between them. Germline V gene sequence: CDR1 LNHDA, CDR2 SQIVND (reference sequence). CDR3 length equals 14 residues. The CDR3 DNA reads TGTGCCAGTAGTCCAAGTGACAGGCCCACTGAAGCTTTCTTT. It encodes CASSPSDRPTEAFF.

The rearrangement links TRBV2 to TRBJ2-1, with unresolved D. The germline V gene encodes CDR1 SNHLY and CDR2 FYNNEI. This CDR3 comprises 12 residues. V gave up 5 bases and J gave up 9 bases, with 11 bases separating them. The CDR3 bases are TGTGCCAGCAGTCCTACTTTCGGTGAGCAGTTCTTC. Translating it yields CASSPTFGEQFF.